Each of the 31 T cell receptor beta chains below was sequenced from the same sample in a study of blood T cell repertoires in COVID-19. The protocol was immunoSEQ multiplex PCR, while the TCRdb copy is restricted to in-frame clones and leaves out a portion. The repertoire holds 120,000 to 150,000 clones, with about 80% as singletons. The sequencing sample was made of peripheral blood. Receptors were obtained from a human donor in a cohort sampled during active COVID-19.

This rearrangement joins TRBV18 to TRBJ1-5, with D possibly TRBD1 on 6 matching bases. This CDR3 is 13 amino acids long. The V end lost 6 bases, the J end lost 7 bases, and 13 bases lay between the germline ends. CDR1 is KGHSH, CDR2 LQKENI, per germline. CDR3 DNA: TGTGCCAGCTCTGAGACAGGAGACCAGCCCCAGCATTTT. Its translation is CASSETGDQPQHF.

The CDR3, as DNA: TGTGCCAGCTCACCCGGACAAGCCGCTGCAACTAATGAAAAACTGTTTTTT. Its translation: CASSPGQAAATNEKLFF. The chain links TRBV18 to TRBJ1-4, with D maybe TRBD1 (5 bases). Trimming shortened V by 3 bases and J by 0 bases, and 14 bases separated the two germline ends. From germline, CDR1 is KGHSH and CDR2 LQKENI. The CDR3 has 17 residues.

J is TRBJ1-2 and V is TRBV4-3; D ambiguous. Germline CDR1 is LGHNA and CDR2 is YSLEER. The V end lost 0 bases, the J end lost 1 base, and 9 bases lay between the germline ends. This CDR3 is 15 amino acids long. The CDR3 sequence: CASSQERGSNYGYTF. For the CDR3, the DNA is TGCGCCAGCAGCCAAGAACGCGGCAGTAACTATGGCTACACCTTC.

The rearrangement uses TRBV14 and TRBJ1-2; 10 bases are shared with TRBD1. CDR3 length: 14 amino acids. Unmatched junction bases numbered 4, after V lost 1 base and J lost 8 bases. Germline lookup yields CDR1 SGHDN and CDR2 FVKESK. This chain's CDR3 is CASSQGQGAGGYTF. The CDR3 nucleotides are TGTGCCAGCAGCCAAGGACAGGGGGCAGGGGGCTACACCTTC. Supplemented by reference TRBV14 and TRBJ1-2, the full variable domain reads EAGVTQFPSHSVIEKGQTVTLRCDPISGHDNLYWYRRVMGKEIKFLLHFVKESKQDESGMPNNRFLAERTGGTYSTLKVQPAELEDSGVYFCASSQGQGAGGYTFGSGTRLTVV.

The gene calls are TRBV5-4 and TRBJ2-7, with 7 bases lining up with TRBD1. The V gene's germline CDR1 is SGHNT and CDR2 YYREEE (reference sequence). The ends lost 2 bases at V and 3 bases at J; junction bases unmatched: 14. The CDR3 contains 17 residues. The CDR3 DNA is TGTGCCAGCAGCTTAGGGGGCCGAGTCCAATCTGACTACGAGCAGTACTTC. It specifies CASSLGGRVQSDYEQYF.

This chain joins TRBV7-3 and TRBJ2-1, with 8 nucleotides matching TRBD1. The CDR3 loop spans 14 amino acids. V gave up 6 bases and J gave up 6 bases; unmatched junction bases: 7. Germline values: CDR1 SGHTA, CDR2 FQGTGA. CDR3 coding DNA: TGTGCCAGCAGTGAACAGGGGGTTTCCAATGAGCAGTTCTTC. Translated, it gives CASSEQGVSNEQFF.

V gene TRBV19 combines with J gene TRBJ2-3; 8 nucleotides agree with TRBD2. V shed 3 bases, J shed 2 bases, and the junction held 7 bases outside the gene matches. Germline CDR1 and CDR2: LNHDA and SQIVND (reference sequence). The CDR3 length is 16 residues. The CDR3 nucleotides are TGTGCCAGTAGTATTAGGCTAGCGGGCTCCACAGATACGCAGTATTTT. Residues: CASSIRLAGSTDTQYF.

In DNA form, the CDR3 reads TGTGCCAGCAGCTTGGGACAGGGGTCCACAGATACGCAGTATTTT. It yields the protein CASSLGQGSTDTQYF. The chain uses TRBV5-6 and TRBJ2-3, with 8 bases that match TRBD1. Per germline, CDR1 SGHDT and CDR2 YYEEEE. This CDR3 region has 15 residues. The trim removed 0 bases at V and 2 bases at J, leaving 2 bases unmatched.

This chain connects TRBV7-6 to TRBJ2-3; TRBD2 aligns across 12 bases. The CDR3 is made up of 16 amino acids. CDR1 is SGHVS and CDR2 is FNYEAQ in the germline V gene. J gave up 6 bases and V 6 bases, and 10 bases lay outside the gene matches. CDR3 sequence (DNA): TGTGCCAGCAGATCGACCGGGACTAGCGGGTGGGATACGCAGTATTTT. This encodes CASRSTGTSGWDTQYF.

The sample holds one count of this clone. Here the CDR3 DNA reads TGTGCCCATTCGAAGGAGGAGATCACAGATACGCAGTATTTT. Translating it yields CAHSKEEITDTQYF. The chain joins TRBV2 to TRBJ2-3, with a tentative D call TRBD2 (5 bases). Trimming removed 11 bases from V and 2 bases from J, with 17 bases in between. Germline lookup yields CDR1 SNHLY and CDR2 FYNNEI. The CDR3 sequence is 14 residues long.

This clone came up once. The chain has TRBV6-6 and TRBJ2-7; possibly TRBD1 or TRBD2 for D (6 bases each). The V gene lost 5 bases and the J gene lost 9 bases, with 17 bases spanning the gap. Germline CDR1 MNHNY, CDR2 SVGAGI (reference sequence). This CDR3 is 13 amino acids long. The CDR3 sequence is CASSRGTGQGQYF. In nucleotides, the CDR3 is TGTGCCAGCAGTCGCGGGACGGGACAAGGGCAGTACTTC.

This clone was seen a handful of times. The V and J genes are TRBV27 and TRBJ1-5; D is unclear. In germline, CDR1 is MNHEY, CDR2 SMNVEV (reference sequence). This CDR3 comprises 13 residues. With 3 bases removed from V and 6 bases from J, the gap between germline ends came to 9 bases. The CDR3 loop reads CASSFTGTQPQHF. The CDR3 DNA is TGTGCCAGCAGTTTCACGGGAACTCAGCCCCAGCATTTT.

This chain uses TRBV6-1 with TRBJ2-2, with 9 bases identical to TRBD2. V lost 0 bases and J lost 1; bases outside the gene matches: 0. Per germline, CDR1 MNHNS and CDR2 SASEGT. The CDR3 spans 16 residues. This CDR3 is CASSEARGGNTGELFF. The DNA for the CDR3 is TGTGCCAGCAGTGAAGCGCGGGGGGGGAACACCGGGGAGCTGTTTTTT.

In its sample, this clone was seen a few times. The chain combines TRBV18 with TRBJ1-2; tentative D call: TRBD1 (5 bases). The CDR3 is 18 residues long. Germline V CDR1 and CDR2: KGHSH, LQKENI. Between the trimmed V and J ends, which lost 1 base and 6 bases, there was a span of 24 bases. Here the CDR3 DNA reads TGTGCCAGCTCACCACTCAGCGGGACCGAAACCGAAGGGCATGGCTACACCTTC. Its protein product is CASSPLSGTETEGHGYTF.

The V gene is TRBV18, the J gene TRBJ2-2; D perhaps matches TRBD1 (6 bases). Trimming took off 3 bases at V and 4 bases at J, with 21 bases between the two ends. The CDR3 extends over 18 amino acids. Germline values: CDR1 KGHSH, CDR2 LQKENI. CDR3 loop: CASSPVKTGHQGTGELFF. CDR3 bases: TGTGCCAGCTCACCGGTTAAGACAGGTCATCAGGGCACCGGGGAGCTGTTTTTT.

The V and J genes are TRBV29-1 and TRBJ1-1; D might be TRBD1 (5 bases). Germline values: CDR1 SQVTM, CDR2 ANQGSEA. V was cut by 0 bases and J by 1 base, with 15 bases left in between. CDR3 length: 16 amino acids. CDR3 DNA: TGCAGCGTTGAAGATCGGTGGAGGGGAGCGAACACTGAAGCTTTCTTT. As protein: CSVEDRWRGANTEAFF.

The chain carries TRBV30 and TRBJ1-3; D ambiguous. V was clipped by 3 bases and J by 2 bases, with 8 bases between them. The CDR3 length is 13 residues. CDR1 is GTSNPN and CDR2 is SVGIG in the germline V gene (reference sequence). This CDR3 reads CAWSAGPGNTIYF. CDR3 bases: TGTGCCTGGAGCGCGGGCCCTGGAAACACCATATATTTT.

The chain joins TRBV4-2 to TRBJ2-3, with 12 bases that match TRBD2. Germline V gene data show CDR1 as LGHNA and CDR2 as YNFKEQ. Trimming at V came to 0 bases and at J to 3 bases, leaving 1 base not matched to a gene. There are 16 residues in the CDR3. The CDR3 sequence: CASSQETSGRTDTQYF. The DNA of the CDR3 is TGTGCCAGCAGCCAAGAGACTAGCGGGAGAACAGATACGCAGTATTTT.

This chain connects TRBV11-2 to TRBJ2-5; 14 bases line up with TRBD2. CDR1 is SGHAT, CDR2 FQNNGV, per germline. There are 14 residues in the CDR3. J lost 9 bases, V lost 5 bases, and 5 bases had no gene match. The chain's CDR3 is CASSATSGGAPQYF. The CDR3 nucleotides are TGTGCCAGCAGCGCGACTAGCGGGGGGGCGCCCCAGTACTTC.

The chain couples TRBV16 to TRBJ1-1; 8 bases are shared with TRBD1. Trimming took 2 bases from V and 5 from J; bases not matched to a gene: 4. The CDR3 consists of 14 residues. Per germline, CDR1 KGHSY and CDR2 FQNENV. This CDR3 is CASSQSRGQTEAFF. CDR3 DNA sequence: TGTGCCAGCAGCCAAAGCAGGGGGCAAACTGAAGCTTTCTTT.

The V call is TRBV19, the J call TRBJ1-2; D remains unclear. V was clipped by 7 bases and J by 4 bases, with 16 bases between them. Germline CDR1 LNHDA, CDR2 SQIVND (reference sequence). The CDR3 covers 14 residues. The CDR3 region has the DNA TGTGCCAGTAATTACCCCGGGAGGCCCTATGGCTACACCTTC. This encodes CASNYPGRPYGYTF.

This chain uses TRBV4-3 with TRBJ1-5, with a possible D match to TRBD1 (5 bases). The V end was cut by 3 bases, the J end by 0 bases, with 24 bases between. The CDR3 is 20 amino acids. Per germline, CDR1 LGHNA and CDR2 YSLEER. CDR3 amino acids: CASSHLAQDSWGYSNQPQHF. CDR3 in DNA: TGCGCCAGCAGCCACTTAGCACAGGATTCGTGGGGTTATAGCAATCAGCCCCAGCATTTT.

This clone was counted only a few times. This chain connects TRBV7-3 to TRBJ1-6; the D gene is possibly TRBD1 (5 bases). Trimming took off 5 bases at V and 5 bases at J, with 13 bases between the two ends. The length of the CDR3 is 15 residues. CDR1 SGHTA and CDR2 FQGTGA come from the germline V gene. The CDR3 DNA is TGTGCCAGCAGCACCGACAGTCGGAATAATTCACCCCTCCACTTT. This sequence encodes CASSTDSRNNSPLHF.

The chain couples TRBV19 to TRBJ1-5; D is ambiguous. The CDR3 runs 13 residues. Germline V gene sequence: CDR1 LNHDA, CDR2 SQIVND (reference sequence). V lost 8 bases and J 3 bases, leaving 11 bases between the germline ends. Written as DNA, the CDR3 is TGTGCCAGTGGAGGGCAGGCCAATCAGCCCCAGCATTTT. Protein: CASGGQANQPQHF.

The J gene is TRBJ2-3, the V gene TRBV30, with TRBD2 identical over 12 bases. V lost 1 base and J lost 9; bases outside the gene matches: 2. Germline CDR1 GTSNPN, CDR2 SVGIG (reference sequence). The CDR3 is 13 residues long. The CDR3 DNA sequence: TGTGCCTGGAGTGGGCTAGCGGGGGGGACGCAGTATTTT. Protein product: CAWSGLAGGTQYF.

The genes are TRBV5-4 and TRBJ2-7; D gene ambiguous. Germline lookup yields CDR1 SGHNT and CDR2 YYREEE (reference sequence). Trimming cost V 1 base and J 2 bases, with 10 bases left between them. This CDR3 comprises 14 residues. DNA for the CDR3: TGTGCCAGCAGCTTGATTGGAACAGCCTACGAGCAGTACTTC. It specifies CASSLIGTAYEQYF.

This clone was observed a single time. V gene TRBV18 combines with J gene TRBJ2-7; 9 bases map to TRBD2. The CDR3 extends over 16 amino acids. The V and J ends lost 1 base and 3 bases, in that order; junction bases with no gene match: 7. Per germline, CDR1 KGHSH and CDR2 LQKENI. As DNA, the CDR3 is TGTGCCAGCTCACCACAGGGCGGGGGGGCCGACTACGAGCAGTACTTC. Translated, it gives CASSPQGGGADYEQYF.

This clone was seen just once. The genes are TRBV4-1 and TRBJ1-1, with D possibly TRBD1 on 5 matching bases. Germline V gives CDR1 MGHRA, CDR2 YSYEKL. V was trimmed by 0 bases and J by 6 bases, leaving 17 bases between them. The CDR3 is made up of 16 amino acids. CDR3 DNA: TGCGCCAGCAGCCAAGACCCGATCAGGGCAGGTTCTGAAGCTTTCTTT. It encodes CASSQDPIRAGSEAFF.

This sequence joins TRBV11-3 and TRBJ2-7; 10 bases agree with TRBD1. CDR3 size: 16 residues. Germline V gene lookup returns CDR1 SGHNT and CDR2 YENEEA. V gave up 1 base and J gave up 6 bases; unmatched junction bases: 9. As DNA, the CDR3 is TGTGCCAGCAGCTTAGCAACCGGGACAGGGGTTGGCGAGCAGTACTTC. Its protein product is CASSLATGTGVGEQYF.

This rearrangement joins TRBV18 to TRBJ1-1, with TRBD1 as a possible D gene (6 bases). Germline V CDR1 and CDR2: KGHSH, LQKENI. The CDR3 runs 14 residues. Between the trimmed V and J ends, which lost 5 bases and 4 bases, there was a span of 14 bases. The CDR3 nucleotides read TGTGCCAGCTCAAAAAAGAGGGGGAGCACTGAAGCTTTCTTT. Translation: CASSKKRGSTEAFF.

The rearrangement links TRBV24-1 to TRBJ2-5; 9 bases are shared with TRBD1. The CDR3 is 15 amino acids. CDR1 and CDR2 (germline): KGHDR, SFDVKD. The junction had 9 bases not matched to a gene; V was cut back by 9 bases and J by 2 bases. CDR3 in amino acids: CATGAGTGSQETQYF. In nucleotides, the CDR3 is TGTGCCACCGGGGCCGGGACAGGGTCTCAAGAGACCCAGTACTTC.